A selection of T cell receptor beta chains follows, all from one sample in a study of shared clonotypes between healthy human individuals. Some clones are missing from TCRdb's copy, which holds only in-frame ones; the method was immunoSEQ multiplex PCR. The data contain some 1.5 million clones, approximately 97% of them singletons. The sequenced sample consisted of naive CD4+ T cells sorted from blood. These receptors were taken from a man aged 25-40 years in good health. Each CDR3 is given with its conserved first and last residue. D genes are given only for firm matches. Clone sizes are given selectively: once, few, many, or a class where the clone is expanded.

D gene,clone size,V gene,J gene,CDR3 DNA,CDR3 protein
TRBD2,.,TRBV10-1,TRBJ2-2,TGCGCCAGCAGTGAGTCTTTGGCGGGAGTCTTGAACACCGGGGAGCTGTTTTTT,CASSESLAGVLNTGELFF
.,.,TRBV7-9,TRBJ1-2,TGTGCCAGCAGCTTAGCATGGGCGGAGAACTATGGCTACACCTTC,CASSLAWAENYGYTF
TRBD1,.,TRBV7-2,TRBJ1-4,TGTGCCAGCAGCCCGGGACAGGGGATTGGTAATGAAAAACTGTTTTTT,CASSPGQGIGNEKLFF
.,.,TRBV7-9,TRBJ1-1,TGTGCCAGCAGCTTGGGACTTATGAACACTGAAGCTTTCTTT,CASSLGLMNTEAFF
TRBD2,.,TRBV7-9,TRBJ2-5,TGTGCCAGCAGCCCACTAGCGGGAGTGGTCGGGGAGACCCAGTACTTC,CASSPLAGVVGETQYF
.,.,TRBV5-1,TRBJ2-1,.,CASSLVASGTPNKFF
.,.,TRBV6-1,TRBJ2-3,TGTGCCAGCAGTGTCGGGGTAAGCACAGATACGCAGTATTTT,CASSVGVSTDTQYF
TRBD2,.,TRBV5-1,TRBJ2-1,TGCGCCAGCAGTTTAGCGGGAGGGCCCTCTGAGCAGTTCTTC,CASSLAGGPSEQFF
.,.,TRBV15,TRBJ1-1,TGTGCCACCAGCAGAGATGAGTCAGGGGCGGACACTGAAGCTTTCTTT,CATSRDESGADTEAFF
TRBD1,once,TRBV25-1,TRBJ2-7,TGTGCCAGCAGCCCGAACGACAGGGATTCCTACGAGCAGTACTTC,CASSPNDRDSYEQYF
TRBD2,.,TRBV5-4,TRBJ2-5,TGTGCCAGCAGCGATCCAGCGGGAGGGTCGGAGACCCAGTACTTC,CASSDPAGGSETQYF
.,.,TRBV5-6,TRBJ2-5,TGTGCCAGCAGCCAAGGAGGCGTAGTGCCAGAGACCCAGTACTTC,CASSQGGVVPETQYF
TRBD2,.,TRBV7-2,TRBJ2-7,TGTGCCAGCAGCTTACGTGCGGGAGCTATTTACGAGCAGTACTTC,CASSLRAGAIYEQYF
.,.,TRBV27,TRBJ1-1,TGTGCCAGCAGTTTATTACAGGGATGGACTGAAGCTTTCTTT,CASSLLQGWTEAFF
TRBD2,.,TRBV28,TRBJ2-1,TGTGCCAGCAGTTTTGGACTAGCGGGAGGGTACAATGAGCAGTTCTTC,CASSFGLAGGYNEQFF
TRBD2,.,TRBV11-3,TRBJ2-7,TGTGCCAGCAGCGACAGCGGGAGATTCCGGGACGAGCAGTACTTC,CASSDSGRFRDEQYF
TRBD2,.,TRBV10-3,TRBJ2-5,TGTGCCATCAGTAGGGGACTAGCGGGTATCCAAGAGACCCAGTACTTC,CAISRGLAGIQETQYF
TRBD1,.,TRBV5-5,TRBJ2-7,TGTGCCAGCAGCCGCCGGGACAGGGGCTACGAGCAGTACTTC,CASSRRDRGYEQYF
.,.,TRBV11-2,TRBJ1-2,TGTGCCAGCAGCCCTCGCATCGTCTATGGCTACACCTTC,CASSPRIVYGYTF
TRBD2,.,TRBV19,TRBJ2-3,TGTGCCAGTAGTACAGCGGGGGCGGGAGCAGATACGCAGTATTTT,CASSTAGAGADTQYF
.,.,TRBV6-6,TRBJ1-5,TGTGCCAGCAGTTACCTACAAATTGATCAGCCCCAGCATTTT,CASSYLQIDQPQHF
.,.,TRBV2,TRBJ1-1,TGTGCCAGCCTGGGACACAGGAACACTGAAGCTTTCTTT,CASLGHRNTEAFF
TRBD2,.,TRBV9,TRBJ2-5,TGTGCCAGCAGCGTAGCTACTAGCGGGGGAGACCAAGAGACCCAGTACTTC,CASSVATSGGDQETQYF
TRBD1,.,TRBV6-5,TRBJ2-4,TGTGCCAGCAGACCGGACAGGGAGAACAAAAACATTCAGTACTTC,CASRPDRENKNIQYF
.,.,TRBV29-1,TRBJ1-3,TGCAGCTCCCGAAGGGGGGTATCGGGCGGAAACACCATATATTTT,CSSRRGVSGGNTIYF
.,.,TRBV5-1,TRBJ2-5,TGCGCCAGCAGCTTGCAGCCCCAAGAGACCCAGTACTTC,CASSLQPQETQYF
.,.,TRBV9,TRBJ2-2,TGTGCCAGCAGCTTAGCGGACAGTCTCACCGGGGAGCTGTTTTTT,CASSLADSLTGELFF
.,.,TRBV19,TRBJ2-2,TGTGCCAGTAGTAGAGTGGGCGGCGGCACCGGGGAGCTGTTTTTT,CASSRVGGGTGELFF
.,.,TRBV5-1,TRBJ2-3,TGCGCCAGCAGCTTGGCGAGCGACGGAGATAGCACAGATACGCAGTATTTT,CASSLASDGDSTDTQYF
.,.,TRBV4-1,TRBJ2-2,TGCGCCAGCAGCCAAGGGGTTGTACTAGCCGCCGGGGAGCTGTTTTTT,CASSQGVVLAAGELFF
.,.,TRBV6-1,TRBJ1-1,TGTGCCAGTGGGTCTAGGGGTGGGAACACTGAAGCTTTCTTT,CASGSRGGNTEAFF
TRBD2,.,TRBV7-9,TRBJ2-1,TGTGCCAGCAGCTCTAAGCGGGAGCTCCACAATGAGCAGTTCTTC,CASSSKRELHNEQFF
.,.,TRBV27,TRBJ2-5,TGTGCCAGCAGTGCACACCAAGAGACCCAGTACTTC,CASSAHQETQYF
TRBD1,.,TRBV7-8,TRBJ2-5,TGTGCCAGCAGCCTCGAACAGGGGGAGCTTCAAGAGACCCAGTACTTC,CASSLEQGELQETQYF
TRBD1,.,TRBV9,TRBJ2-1,TGTGCCAGCAGCGGCGGGACAGGGGGCCCCGGTGAGCAGTTCTTC,CASSGGTGGPGEQFF
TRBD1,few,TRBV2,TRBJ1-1,TGTGCCAGCAGTACCATGACAGGGGTCGACACTGAAGCTTTCTTT,CASSTMTGVDTEAFF
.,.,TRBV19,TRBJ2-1,TGTGCCAGTAGTACACTATCCCAGGCGGTGCAGTTCTTC,CASSTLSQAVQFF
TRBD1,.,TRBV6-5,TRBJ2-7,TGTGCCAGCAGTTACTCACGACAGGGTTTCGAGCAGTACTTC,CASSYSRQGFEQYF
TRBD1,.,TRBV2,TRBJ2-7,TGTGCCAGCACCCTATCCCCTTGGGACAGGAAAACCTACGAGCAGTACTTC,CASTLSPWDRKTYEQYF